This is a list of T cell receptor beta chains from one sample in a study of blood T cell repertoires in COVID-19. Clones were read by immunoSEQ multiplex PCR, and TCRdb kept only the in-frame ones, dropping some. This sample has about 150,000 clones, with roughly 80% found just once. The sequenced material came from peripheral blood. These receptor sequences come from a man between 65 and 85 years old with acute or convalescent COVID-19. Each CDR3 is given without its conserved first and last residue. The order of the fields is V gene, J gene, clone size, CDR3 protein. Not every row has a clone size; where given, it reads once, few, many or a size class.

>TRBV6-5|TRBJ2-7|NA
ASSYSTSLASEQY
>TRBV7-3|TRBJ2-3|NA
ASSIPSSGGTSTDTQY
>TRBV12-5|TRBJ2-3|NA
ASGLASGPTDTQY
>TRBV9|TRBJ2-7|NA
ASSEGEGFWEQYEQY
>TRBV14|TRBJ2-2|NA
ASSRGPGELF
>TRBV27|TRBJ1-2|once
ASSLRGAGYGYT
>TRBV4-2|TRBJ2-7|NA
ASSQGPLTGGSSYYEQY
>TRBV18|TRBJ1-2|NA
ASSSSSYENYGYT
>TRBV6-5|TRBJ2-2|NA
ASSKVAENTGELF
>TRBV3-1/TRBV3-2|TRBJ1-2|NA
ASSHSVQAVVHGYT
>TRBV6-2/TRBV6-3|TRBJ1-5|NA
ASSHGQGDSQPQH
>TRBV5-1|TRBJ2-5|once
ASKPGQPGETQY
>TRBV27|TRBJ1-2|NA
ASSLRGRNGYT
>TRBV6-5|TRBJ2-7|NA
ASSKIGTLDYEQY
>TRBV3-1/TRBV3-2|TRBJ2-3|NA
ASSQVFFSSMDTQY
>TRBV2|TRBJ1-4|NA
ASRRLDTLNEKLF
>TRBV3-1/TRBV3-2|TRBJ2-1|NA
ASTTGGQYNEQF
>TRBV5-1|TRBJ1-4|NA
ASSLGAGGAVTNEKLF
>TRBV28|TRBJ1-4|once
ASSPGWGNEKLF
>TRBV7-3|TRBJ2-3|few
ASSLGGGAGNTQY
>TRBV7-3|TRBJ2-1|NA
ASSPLGTAASNGQF
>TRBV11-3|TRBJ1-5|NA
ASSGRGLLSSWPQH
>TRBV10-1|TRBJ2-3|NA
ASSETSGSGDTQY
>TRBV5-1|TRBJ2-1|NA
ASSLERGGYNEQF